Listed here are 14 T cell receptor beta chains from one sample, sequenced in a study of blood T cell repertoires in COVID-19. Measured with immunoSEQ multiplex PCR; TCRdb has only the in-frame clones, and not every one. Among about 430,000 clones listed, 75% to 90% were seen once. Sequenced material: PBMCs or T cells enriched from blood (not recorded which). Receptor source: a man younger than 45 who had recovered from COVID-19.

In DNA, the CDR3 is TGCAGCGTTACAAGGGGTCGGAACACCGGGGAGCTGTTTTTT. Encoded protein: CSVTRGRNTGELFF. J is TRBJ2-2 and V is TRBV29-1; maybe TRBD1 (5 bases). Germline CDR1 is SQVTM and CDR2 is ANQGSEA. V lost 5 bases and J lost 1, with 11 bases in between. This CDR3 spans 14 amino acids.

The chain has TRBV10-2 and TRBJ2-7; 7 bases align to TRBD1. The CDR3 loop spans 12 amino acids. With 7 bases clipped from V and 2 bases from J, the junction kept 2 bases outside the gene matches. Germline CDR1 and CDR2: WSHSY and SAAADI. The CDR3 DNA reads TGCGCCAGCACGCAGGGGGCCTACGAGCAGTACTTC. Its translation: CASTQGAYEQYF.

The chain has TRBV10-2 and TRBJ2-3; D might be TRBD1 (6 bases). The CDR3 is made up of 13 amino acids. The germline V gene has CDR1 WSHSY and CDR2 SAAADI. V was trimmed by 3 bases and J by 4 bases, leaving 8 bases between them. The CDR3 DNA reads as TGCGCCAGCAGTGAACAGGGCCCAGATACGCAGTATTTT. Amino acids: CASSEQGPDTQYF.

The chain carries TRBV21-1 and TRBJ2-7; TRBD1 is taken as the D call from the table, unchecked against the DNA. TRBV21-1 is a listed pseudogene. This CDR3 has 14 residues. The CDR3 protein is CASNPGSRGNEQYF. The CDR3 DNA reads TGTGCCAGCAACCCCGGTTCCAGGGGCAACGAGCAGTACTTC.

The chain combines TRBV7-9 with TRBJ2-1; D is uncertain. V lost 8 bases, J lost 6 bases, and 8 bases lay in between. The CDR3 spans 11 residues. Germline values: CDR1 SEHNR, CDR2 FQNEAQ (reference sequence). The chain's CDR3 is CASVLTNEQFF. CDR3 DNA: TGTGCCAGCGTACTCACCAATGAGCAGTTCTTC.

This rearrangement joins TRBV13 to TRBJ2-7, with 7 bases that match TRBD2. The CDR3 runs to 17 residues. Germline CDR1 and CDR2: PRHDT and FYEKMQ (reference sequence). Trimming cost V 6 bases and J 5 bases; bases outside gene matches: 19. The CDR3 here is CASRLGRWGGSMNEQYF. The CDR3 coding sequence is TGTGCCAGCAGGCTCGGACGTTGGGGCGGGAGTATGAACGAGCAGTACTTC.

The rearrangement joins TRBV28 to TRBJ2-7, with 10 bases that match TRBD1. The CDR3 length is 16 residues. Germline V gene data show CDR1 as MDHEN and CDR2 as SYDVKM. With V trimmed by 3 bases and J by 2 bases, 7 bases remained unmatched. The CDR3 region is CASSLTDRGFAYEQYF. The CDR3 nucleotides read TGTGCCAGCAGTTTGACGGACAGGGGGTTCGCCTACGAGCAGTACTTC.

The V and J genes are TRBV7-9 and TRBJ1-1; D is unclear. Trimming shortened V by 0 bases and J by 2 bases, and 10 bases separated the two germline ends. The CDR3 totals 15 residues. CDR1 is SEHNR and CDR2 is FQNEAQ in the germline V gene (reference sequence). CDR3 in DNA: TGTGCCAGCAGCTTAGCTTCGTACTTCAACACTGAAGCTTTCTTT. This sequence encodes CASSLASYFNTEAFF. Full variable domain (missing parts from reference TRBV7-9 and TRBJ1-1): DTGVSQNPRHKITKRGQNVTFRCDPISEHNRLYWYRQTLGQGPEFLTYFQNEAQLEKSRLLSDRFSAERPKGSFSTLEIQRTEQGDSAMYLCASSLASYFNTEAFFGQGTRLTVV.

The chain carries TRBV9 and TRBJ2-1; no clear D gene. V gave up 4 bases and J gave up 6 bases, with 5 bases separating them. The germline V gene has CDR1 SGDLS and CDR2 YYNGEE. The CDR3 length is 11 residues. CDR3 loop: CASSLLNEQFF. CDR3 in DNA: TGTGCCAGCAGCCTTCTCAATGAGCAGTTCTTC.

The J gene is TRBJ2-2, the V gene TRBV6-6, with 8 bases lining up with TRBD1. V lost 6 bases and J lost 7; bases outside the gene matches: 4. Germline loops: CDR1 MNHNY, CDR2 SVGAGI (reference sequence). The CDR3 extends over 13 amino acids. The CDR3 DNA is TGTGCCAGCAGCCAAGACAGGGGCGGGGAGCTGTTTTTT. Its translation is CASSQDRGGELFF.

The chain recombines TRBV7-9 with TRBJ2-5; D call uncertain. Germline CDR1 reads SEHNR; CDR2 reads FQNEAQ (reference sequence). CDR3 length equals 16 residues. Trimming left V 4 bases short and J 5 bases short, with 20 bases between. In DNA form, the CDR3 reads TGTGCCAGCAGCTCCCAGATCCGCCGCCTCGGGGAGACCCAGTACTTC. The encoded protein is CASSSQIRRLGETQYF. The variable domain in full, completed from reference TRBV7-9 and TRBJ2-5, reads DTGVSQNPRHKITKRGQNVTFRCDPISEHNRLYWYRQTLGQGPEFLTYFQNEAQLEKSRLLSDRFSAERPKGSFSTLEIQRTEQGDSAMYLCASSSQIRRLGETQYFGPGTRLLVL.

The rearrangement joins TRBV4-1 to TRBJ2-7, with D possibly matching TRBD2 (6 bases). V lost 0 bases, J lost 11 bases, and 14 bases lay in between. Per germline, CDR1 MGHRA and CDR2 YSYEKL. This CDR3 is built from 13 residues. The CDR3 here is CASSQDLAREEYF. The CDR3, as DNA: TGCGCCAGCAGCCAAGATCTCGCGAGGGAGGAGTACTTC.

This chain uses TRBV25-1 with TRBJ2-1; D unresolved. The CDR3 loop spans 14 amino acids. Germline-derived CDR1 and CDR2 are MGHDK and SYGVNS. The V gene lost 4 bases and the J gene lost 0 bases, with 7 bases spanning the gap. CDR3 in DNA: TGTGCCAGCAGTGGCCTATTCTCCTACAATGAGCAGTTCTTC. Residues: CASSGLFSYNEQFF.

This clone was recorded a few times. The chain combines TRBV7-9 with TRBJ1-1; a possible D gene is TRBD1 (5 bases). CDR3 length: 14 residues. V was clipped by 6 bases and J by 5 bases, with 16 bases between them. CDR1 is SEHNR and CDR2 is FQNEAQ in the germline V gene (reference sequence). CDR3 protein: CASSPLLGGTEAFF. Here the CDR3 DNA reads TGTGCCAGCAGTCCCCTATTGGGGGGAACTGAAGCTTTCTTT.